The present entry profiles one T cell receptor (beta chain) with its context. Its specificity is not known. Germline CDR1 SGHTA, CDR2 FQGNSA. There are 15 residues in the CDR3. V dropped 4 bases and J dropped 4 bases, with 11 bases sitting between them. This sample is part of a study of T cell responses to AZD1222 COVID-19 vaccine. Libraries were prepared by immunoSEQ multiplex PCR; TCRdb keeps only in-frame clonotypes and omits some of them. The sample holds about 150,000 clones, roughly nine tenths seen once. Study-wide points: Recipients of two AZD1222 doses showed rising Spike-specific TCR breadth and depth. Spike-wide vaccine-associated CD4 TCRs dominated at 160-218 and 743-854. The donor cohort was predominantly white British with a female majority, and clonal diversity may have been underestimated. At study baseline, merely six AZD1222 recipients were seropositive.

The source is an adult who received the AZD1222 COVID-19 vaccine. This specimen was peripheral blood, taken 28 days after the second AZD1222 dose. J is TRBJ1-6 and V is TRBV7-2; possibly TRBD1 for D (6 bases). The CDR3 here is CASSYQGFYNSPLHF. The CDR3 DNA is TGTGCCAGCAGCTACCAGGGGTTTTATAATTCACCCCTCCACTTT.